The present entry profiles one T cell receptor (beta chain) with its context. The antigen it binds to is not known. Base qualities are missing; no much larger clone stands one base away. Ficoll-Paque density gradient centrifugation was used to isolate PBMCs. TCRdb records Illumina NovaSeq 6000 as the sequencer. TCRalpha and TCRbeta cDNA libraries were constructed by 5'RACE with constant-segment primers, with sample barcodes and unique molecular identifiers being introduced. Trizol reagent was used to extract RNA from every sample. Amplification of the libraries took two PCR steps, and the second step added a second sample barcode plus Illumina TruSeq adapters. Sequencing of libraries was performed on an Illumina NovaSeq with 2 x 150 bp paired-end reads. The authors' pipeline ran thus. With migec v1.2.7, reads were demultiplexed and then collapsed into UMI-guided consensus sequences. Using mixcr v2.1.11, the UMI consensuses were aligned to TRA and TRB V and J templates and assembled into clonotypes. Expanded or contracted clonotypes were those called significant by both edgeR and NoisET, with noise models trained on biological replicates. For edgeR calls, the thresholds were a false discovery rate-adjusted p below 0.01 and a log2 fold-change of 1. As an exploratory analysis of dynamics, PCA with hierarchical clustering was applied to max-normalized trajectories of the 1000 most abundant clonotypes. The CD4 or CD8 phenotype of responding clones was assigned using the separately sequenced CD4+ and CD8+ repertoires. Clones were called with MiXCR by TCRdb after fastp trimmed the public reads at Q25, and only in-frame beta chains were retained. Under each unique CDR3 protein, matching rows form one entry showing the most common genes and DNA. It is TCRdb's table, rather than the study itself, that gives the V and J calls and clone size. The sample includes around 430,000 distinct CDR3 sequences, with 16% observed a single time. 20% to 25% of the sample lies in the top ten.

This specimen belongs to a study of T-cell memory formation after mild COVID-19 (dated by TCRdb to the early 2020s). Regarding the study in general: TCR sequence clusters from the two donors were largely donor specific. In a couple of donors, T-cell clones that expanded and contracted after mild COVID-19 were tracked by sequencing TCRalpha and TCRbeta repertoires over time. Two young, previously healthy adult volunteers made up the cohort, one male and one female.

Overall results and qualifications from the work: SARS-CoV-2 specificity was not confirmed for the second-wave clones peaking on day 37. Contracting CD4+ clones appeared mostly in the CM and EM memory subsets, whereas CD8+ clones were enriched in EMRA. From day 15 to 85, contracting clones showed balanced CD4/CD8 phenotypes, whereas a second wave of clones that expanded from day 15 to 37 leaned towards CD4+. Only two mild cases were covered in the study, and larger cohorts including severe cases with pre-infection samples were considered necessary. Some responding clones were found in pre-infection memory, which suggests that pre-existing cross-reactive memory T cells took part in the SARS-CoV-2 response.

The clonotype was recovered from a man between 18 and 29 years old who had mild COVID-19 (a few samples of this study predate the infection). The sample titles of this study are shuffled in the database, so cell type and time point are left out; the donor was told from shared clones. The source material was PBMCs or a T cell subset sorted from them (not recorded which).

For the CDR3, the sequence is CSARDHKNTEAFF. The nucleotides read TGCAGTGCTAGAGATCACAAGAACACTGAAGCTTTCTTT. The chain couples TRBV20-1 to TRBJ1-1; the D gene remains uncertain. Including the terminal cysteine and phenylalanine, the CDR3 comprises 13 residues. CDR3 DNA only is kept here, 39 bases in frame from base 1. Based on the germline V gene (reference sequence), the CDR1 and CDR2 sequences are DFQATT and SNEGSKA. Trimming removed 0 bases from V and 1 base from J, leaving 6 bases between the germline ends.